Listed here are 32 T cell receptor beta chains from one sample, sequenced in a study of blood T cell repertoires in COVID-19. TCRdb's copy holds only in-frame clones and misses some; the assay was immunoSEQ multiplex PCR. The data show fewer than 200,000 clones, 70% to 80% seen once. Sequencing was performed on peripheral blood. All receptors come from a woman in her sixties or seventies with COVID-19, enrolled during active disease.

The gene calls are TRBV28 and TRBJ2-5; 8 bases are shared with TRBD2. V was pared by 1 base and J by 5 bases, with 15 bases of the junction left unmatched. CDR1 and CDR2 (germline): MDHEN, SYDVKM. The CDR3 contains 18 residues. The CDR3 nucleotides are TGTGCCAGCAGTTTATATGGGGGGCCGGGTAGCGGGGAGGAGACCCAGTACTTC. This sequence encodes CASSLYGGPGSGEETQYF.

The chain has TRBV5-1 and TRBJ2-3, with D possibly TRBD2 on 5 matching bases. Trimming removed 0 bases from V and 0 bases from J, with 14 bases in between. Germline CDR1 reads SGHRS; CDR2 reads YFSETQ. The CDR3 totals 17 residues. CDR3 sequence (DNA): TGCGCCAGCAGCTTGGGCGGGTTCACCACAAGCACAGATACGCAGTATTTT. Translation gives CASSLGGFTTSTDTQYF.

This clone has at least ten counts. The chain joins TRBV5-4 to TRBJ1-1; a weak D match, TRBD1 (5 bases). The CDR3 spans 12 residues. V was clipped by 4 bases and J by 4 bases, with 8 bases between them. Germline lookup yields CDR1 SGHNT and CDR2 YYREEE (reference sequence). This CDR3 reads CASSGASTEAFF. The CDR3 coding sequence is TGTGCCAGCAGCGGGGCTAGCACTGAAGCTTTCTTT.

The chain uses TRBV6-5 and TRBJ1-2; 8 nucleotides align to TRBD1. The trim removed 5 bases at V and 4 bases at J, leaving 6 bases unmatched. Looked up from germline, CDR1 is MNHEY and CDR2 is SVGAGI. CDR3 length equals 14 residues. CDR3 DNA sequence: TGTGCCAGCAGTCCAACAGGGGGAGGCTATGGCTACACCTTC. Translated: CASSPTGGGYGYTF.

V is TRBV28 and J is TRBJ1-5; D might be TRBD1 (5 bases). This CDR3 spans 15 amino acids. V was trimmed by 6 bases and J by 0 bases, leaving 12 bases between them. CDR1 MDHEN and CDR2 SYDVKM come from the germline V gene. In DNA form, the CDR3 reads TGTGCCAGCAGAAGTCGGACATTTAGCAATCAGCCCCAGCATTTT. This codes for CASRSRTFSNQPQHF.

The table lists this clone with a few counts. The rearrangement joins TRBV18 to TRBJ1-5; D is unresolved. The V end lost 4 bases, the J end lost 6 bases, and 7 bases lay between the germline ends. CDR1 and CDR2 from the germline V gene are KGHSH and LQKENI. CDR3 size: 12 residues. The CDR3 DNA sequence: TGTGCCAGCTCACGGGGAGCTCAGCCCCAGCATTTT. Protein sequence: CASSRGAQPQHF.

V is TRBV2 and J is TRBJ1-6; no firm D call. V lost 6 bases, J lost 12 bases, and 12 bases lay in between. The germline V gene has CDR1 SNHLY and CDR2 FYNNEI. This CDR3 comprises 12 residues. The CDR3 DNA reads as TGTGCCAGCAGCTCGGACTCAGGACCCCTCCACTTT. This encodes CASSSDSGPLHF.

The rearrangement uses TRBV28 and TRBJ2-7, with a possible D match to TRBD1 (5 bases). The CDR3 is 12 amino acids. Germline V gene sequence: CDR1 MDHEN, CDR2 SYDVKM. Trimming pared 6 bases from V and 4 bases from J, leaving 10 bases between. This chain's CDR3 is CASSLNRYEQYF. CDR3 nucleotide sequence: TGTGCCAGCAGCTTAAACAGGTACGAGCAGTACTTC.

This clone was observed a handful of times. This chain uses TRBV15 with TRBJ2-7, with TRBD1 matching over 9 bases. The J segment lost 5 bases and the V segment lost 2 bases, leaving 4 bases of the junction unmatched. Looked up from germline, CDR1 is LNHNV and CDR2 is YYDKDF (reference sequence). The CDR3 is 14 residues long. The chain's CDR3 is CATSRSGTGNEQYF. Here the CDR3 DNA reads TGTGCCACCAGCAGATCCGGGACAGGGAACGAGCAGTACTTC.

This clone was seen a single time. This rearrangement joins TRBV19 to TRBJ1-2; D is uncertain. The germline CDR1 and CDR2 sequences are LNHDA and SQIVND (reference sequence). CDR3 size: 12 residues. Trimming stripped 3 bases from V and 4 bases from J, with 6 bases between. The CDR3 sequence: CASSIVGYGYTF. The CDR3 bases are TGTGCCAGTAGTATCGTCGGCTATGGCTACACCTTC.

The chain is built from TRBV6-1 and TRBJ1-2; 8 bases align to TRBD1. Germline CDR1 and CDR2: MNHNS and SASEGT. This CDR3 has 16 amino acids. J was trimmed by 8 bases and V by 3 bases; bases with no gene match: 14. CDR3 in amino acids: CASSESGDRWNDGYTF. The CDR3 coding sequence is TGTGCCAGCAGTGAGTCGGGGGACAGGTGGAACGACGGCTACACCTTC.

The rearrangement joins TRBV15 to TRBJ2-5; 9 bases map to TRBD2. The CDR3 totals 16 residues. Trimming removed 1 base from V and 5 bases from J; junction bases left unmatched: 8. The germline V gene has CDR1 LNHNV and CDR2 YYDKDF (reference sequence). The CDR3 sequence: CATSRAQGGGAETQYF. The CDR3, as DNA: TGTGCCACCAGCAGAGCCCAAGGCGGGGGGGCGGAGACCCAGTACTTC.

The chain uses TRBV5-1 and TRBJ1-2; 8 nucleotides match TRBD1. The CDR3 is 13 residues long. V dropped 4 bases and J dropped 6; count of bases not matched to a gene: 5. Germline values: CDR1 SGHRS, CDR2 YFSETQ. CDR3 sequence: CASSAGTGNGYTF. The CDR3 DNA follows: TGCGCCAGCAGCGCCGGGACAGGCAATGGCTACACCTTC. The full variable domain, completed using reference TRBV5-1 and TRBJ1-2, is KAGVTQTPRYLIKTRGQQVTLSCSPISGHRSVSWYQQTPGQGLQFLFEYFSETQRNKGNFPGRFSGRQFSNSRSEMNVSTLELGDSALYLCASSAGTGNGYTFGSGTRLTVV.

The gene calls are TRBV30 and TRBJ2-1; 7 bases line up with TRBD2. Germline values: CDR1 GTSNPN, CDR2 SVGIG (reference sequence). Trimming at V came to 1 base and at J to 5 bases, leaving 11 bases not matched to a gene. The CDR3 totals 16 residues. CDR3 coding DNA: TGTGCCTGGAGTGGAGGGAGGGCCTATCGCGACAATGAGCAGTTCTTC. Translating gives CAWSGGRAYRDNEQFF.

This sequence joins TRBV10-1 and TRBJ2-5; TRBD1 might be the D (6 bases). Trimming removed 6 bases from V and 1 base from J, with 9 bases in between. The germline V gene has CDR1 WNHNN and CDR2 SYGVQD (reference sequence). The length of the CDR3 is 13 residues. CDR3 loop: CASSGQIQETQYF. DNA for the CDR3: TGCGCCAGCAGCGGACAGATCCAAGAGACCCAGTACTTC.

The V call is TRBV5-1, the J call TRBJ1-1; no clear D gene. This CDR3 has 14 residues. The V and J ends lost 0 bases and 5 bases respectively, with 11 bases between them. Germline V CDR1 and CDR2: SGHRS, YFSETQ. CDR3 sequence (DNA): TGCGCCAGCAGCTTGGGTCCGGGGTTGACTGAAGCTTTCTTT. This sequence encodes CASSLGPGLTEAFF.

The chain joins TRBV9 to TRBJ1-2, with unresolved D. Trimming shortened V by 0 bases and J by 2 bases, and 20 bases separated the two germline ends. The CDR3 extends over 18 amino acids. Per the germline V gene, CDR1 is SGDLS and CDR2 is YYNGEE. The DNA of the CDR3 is TGTGCCAGCAGCGTAGGAGGAGATTTGGAACGGGAAAACTATGGCTACACCTTC. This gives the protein CASSVGGDLERENYGYTF.

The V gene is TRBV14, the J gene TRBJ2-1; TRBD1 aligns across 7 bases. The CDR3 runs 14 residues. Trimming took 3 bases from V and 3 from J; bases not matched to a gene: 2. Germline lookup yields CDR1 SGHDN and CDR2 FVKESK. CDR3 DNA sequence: TGTGCCAGCAGCCAGGGACAGTTCTACAATGAGCAGTTCTTC. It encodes CASSQGQFYNEQFF.

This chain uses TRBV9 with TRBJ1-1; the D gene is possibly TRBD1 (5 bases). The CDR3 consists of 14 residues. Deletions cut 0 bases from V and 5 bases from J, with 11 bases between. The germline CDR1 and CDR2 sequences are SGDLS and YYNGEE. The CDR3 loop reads CASSVGISGTEAFF. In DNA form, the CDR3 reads TGTGCCAGCAGCGTAGGGATTTCAGGGACTGAAGCTTTCTTT.

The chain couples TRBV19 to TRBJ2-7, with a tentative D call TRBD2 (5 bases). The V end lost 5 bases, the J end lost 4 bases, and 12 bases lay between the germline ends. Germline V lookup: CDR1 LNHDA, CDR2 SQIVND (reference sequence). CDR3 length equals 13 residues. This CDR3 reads CASSDDGGYEQYF. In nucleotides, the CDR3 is TGTGCCAGTAGTGACGACGGAGGATACGAGCAGTACTTC.

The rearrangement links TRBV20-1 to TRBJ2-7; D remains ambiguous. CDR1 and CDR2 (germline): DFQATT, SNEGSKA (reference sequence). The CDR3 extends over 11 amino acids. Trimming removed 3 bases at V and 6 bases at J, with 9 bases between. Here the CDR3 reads CSARVEAEQYV. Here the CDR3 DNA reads TGCAGTGCTAGGGTTGAGGCCGAGCAGTACGTC.

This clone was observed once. CDR3 sequence: CASSLWGQGGTLNQPQHF. The CDR3 coding sequence is TGTGCCAGCAGTTTATGGGGACAGGGGGGAACCCTGAATCAGCCCCAGCATTTT. The chain combines TRBV28 with TRBJ1-5; the match to TRBD1 covers 11 bases. V lost 0 bases to trimming and J lost 4 bases; unmatched junction nucleotides: 8. Germline CDR1 MDHEN, CDR2 SYDVKM. This CDR3 is built from 18 residues.

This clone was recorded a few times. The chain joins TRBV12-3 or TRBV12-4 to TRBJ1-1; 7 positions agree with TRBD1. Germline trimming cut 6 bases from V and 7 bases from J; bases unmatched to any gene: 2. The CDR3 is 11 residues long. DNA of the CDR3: TGTGCCAGCAGCACAGGGGTTGAAGCTTTCTTT. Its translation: CASSTGVEAFF.

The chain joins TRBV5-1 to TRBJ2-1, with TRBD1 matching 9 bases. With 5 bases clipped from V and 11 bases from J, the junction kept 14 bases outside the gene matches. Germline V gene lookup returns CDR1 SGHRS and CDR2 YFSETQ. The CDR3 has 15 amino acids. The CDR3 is CASRDSGTGTAKQFF. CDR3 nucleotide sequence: TGCGCCAGCAGGGACTCCGGGACAGGGACAGCGAAGCAGTTCTTC.

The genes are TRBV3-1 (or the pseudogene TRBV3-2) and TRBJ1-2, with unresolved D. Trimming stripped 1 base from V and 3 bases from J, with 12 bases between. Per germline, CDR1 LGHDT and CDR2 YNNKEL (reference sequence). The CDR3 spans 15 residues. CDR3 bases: TGTGCCAGCAGCCAAGGGGCAGGCTTCTACTATGGCTACACCTTC. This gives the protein CASSQGAGFYYGYTF.

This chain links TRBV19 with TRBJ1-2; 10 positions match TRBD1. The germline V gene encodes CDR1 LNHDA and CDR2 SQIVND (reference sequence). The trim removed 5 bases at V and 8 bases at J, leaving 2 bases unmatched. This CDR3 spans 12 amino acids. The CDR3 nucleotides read TGTGCCAGTAGTCCGGGACAGGGGGGCTACACCTTC. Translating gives CASSPGQGGYTF.

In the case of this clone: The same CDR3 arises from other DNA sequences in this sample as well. Here the CDR3 reads CASSPPGRQETQYF. DNA of the CDR3: TGTGCCAGCTCACCACCGGGCCGACAAGAGACCCAGTACTTC. The V and J genes are TRBV18 and TRBJ2-5, with D uncertain. The V gene's germline CDR1 is KGHSH and CDR2 LQKENI. V was clipped by 0 bases and J by 2 bases, with 7 bases between them. This CDR3 contains 14 residues. Together with reference TRBV18 and TRBJ2-5, the CDR3 gives the full variable domain: NAGVMQNPRHLVRRRGQEARLRCSPMKGHSHVYWYRQLPEEGLKFMVYLQKENIIDESGMPKERFSAEFPKEGPSILRIQQVVRGDSAAYFCASSPPGRQETQYFGPGTRLLVL.

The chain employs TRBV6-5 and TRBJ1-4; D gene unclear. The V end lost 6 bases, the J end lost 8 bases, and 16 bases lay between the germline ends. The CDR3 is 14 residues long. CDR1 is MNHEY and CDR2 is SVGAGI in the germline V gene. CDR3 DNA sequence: TGTGCCAGCAGGGGAGGAGGTGTCCGGGAAAAACTGTTTTTT. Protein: CASRGGGVREKLFF.

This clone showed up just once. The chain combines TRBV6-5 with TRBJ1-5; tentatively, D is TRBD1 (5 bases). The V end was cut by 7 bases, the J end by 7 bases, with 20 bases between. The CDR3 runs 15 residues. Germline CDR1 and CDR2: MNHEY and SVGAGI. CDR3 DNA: TGTGCCAGCATGGGACTGGCAGGGCTGTGGCAGCCCCAGCATTTT. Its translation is CASMGLAGLWQPQHF.

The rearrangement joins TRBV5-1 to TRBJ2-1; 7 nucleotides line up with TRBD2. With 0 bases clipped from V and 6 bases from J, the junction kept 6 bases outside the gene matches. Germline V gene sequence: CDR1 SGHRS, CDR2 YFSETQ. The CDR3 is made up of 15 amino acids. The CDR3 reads CASSLVGGSPNEQFF. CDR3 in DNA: TGCGCCAGCAGCTTGGTTGGCGGGAGTCCCAATGAGCAGTTCTTC.

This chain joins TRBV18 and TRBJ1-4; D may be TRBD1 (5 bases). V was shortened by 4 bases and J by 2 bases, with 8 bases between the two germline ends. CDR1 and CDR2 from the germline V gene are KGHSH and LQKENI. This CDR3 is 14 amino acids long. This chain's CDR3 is CASSLSGTNEKLFF. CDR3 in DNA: TGTGCCAGCTCACTCTCAGGGACTAATGAAAAACTGTTTTTT.

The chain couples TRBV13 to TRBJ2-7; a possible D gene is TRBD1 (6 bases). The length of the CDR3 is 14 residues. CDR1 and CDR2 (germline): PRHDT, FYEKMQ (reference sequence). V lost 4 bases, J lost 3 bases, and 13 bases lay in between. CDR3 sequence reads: CASSSQGRVYEQYF. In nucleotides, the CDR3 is TGTGCCAGCAGCTCCCAGGGGCGGGTCTACGAGCAGTACTTC.